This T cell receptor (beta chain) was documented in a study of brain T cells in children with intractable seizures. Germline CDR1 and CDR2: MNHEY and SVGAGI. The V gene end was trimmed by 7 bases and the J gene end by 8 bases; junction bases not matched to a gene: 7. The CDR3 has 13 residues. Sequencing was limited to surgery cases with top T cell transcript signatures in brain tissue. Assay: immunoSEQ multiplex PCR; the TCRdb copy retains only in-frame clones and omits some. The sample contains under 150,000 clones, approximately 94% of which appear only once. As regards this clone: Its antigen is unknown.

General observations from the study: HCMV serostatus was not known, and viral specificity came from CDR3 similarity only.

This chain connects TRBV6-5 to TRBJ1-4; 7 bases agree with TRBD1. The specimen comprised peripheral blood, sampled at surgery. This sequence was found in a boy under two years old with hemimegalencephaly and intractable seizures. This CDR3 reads CASTGTVGEKLFF. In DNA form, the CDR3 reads TGTGCCAGCACCGGGACAGTCGGCGAAAAACTGTTTTTT.